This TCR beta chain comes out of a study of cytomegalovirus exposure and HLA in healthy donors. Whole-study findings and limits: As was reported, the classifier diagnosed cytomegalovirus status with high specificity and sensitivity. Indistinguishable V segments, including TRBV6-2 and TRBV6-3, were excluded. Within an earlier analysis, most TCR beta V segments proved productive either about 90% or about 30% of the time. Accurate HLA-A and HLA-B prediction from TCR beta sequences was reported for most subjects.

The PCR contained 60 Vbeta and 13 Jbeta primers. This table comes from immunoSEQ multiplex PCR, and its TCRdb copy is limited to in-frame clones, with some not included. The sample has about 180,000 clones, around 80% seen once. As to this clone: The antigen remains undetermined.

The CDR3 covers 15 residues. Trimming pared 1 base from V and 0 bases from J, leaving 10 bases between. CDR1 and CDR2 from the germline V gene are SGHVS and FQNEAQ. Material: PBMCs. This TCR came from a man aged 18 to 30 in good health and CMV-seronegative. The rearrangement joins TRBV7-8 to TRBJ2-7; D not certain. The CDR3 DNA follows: TGTGCCAGCAGCTTAGTTTCACGGAGCTCCTACGAGCAGTACTTC. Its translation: CASSLVSRSSYEQYF.